Shown below are 9 T cell receptor beta chains from a single sample sequenced in a study of cytomegalovirus exposure and HLA in healthy donors. Both 60 Vbeta primers and 13 Jbeta primers went into the PCR. This table comes from immunoSEQ multiplex PCR, and its TCRdb copy is limited to in-frame clones, with some not included. Found here are 150,000 to 200,000 clones, approximately 86% of them singletons; the top ten hold approximately 1.9%. The specimen was PBMCs. These receptors were taken from a young woman in good health and CMV-seronegative.

The chain combines TRBV25-1 with TRBJ1-2, with 7 positions matching TRBD1. Germline CDR1 reads MGHDK; CDR2 reads SYGVNS. The CDR3 has 16 amino acids. With 2 bases clipped from V and 0 bases from J, the junction kept 6 bases outside the gene matches. The CDR3 spells CASSEPYRGSNYGYTF. For the CDR3, the DNA is TGTGCCAGCAGTGAACCCTACAGGGGATCTAACTATGGCTACACCTTC.

The rearrangement links TRBV5-1 to TRBJ1-6; D call uncertain. The germline V and J ends were trimmed by 0 bases and 4 bases, with 8 bases remaining between them. CDR3 length equals 15 residues. Germline CDR1 reads SGHRS; CDR2 reads YFSETQ. CDR3 amino acids: CASSLGRGYNSPLHF. In DNA, the CDR3 is TGCGCCAGCAGCTTGGGCCGCGGGTATAATTCACCCCTCCACTTT.

The rearrangement links TRBV9 to TRBJ2-7; possible D gene TRBD2, 5 bases. There are 12 residues in the CDR3. Germline CDR1 is SGDLS and CDR2 is YYNGEE. V shed 0 bases and J shed 7 bases, with 8 bases lying between them. The CDR3: CASSVEGGEQYF. Written as DNA, the CDR3 is TGTGCCAGCAGCGTAGAAGGCGGGGAGCAGTACTTC.

This chain links TRBV4-3 with TRBJ2-6, with D possibly matching TRBD1 (5 bases). The CDR3 is 17 residues long. The germline CDR1 and CDR2 sequences are LGHNA and YSLEER. Trimming removed 4 bases from V and 1 base from J, with 14 bases in between. The CDR3 loop reads CASSLRAVASGANVLTF. The CDR3 DNA reads TGCGCCAGCAGCCTCAGGGCTGTTGCTTCTGGGGCCAACGTCCTGACTTTC.

The rearrangement joins TRBV27 to TRBJ1-4; D might be TRBD1 (5 bases). In germline, CDR1 is MNHEY, CDR2 SMNVEV (reference sequence). The CDR3 has 15 amino acids. V was trimmed by 2 bases and J by 4 bases, leaving 11 bases between them. The chain's CDR3 is CASSLIGAFNEKLFF. CDR3 bases: TGTGCCAGCAGTTTAATAGGGGCTTTTAATGAAAAACTGTTTTTT.

This clone appeared once. The rearrangement uses TRBV10-2 and TRBJ2-7; D is possibly TRBD1 (5 bases). This CDR3 region has 15 residues. The V gene's germline CDR1 is WSHSY and CDR2 SAAADI. The germline V and J ends were trimmed by 2 bases and 0 bases, with 11 bases remaining between them. Written as DNA, the CDR3 is TGCGCCAGCAGTGAGATGGACACACGCTCCTACGAGCAGTACTTC. Translation gives CASSEMDTRSYEQYF.

This clone was counted only a few times. The genes are TRBV5-1 and TRBJ2-7; a weak D match, TRBD1 (6 bases). The CDR3 is made up of 12 amino acids. Germline CDR1 reads SGHRS; CDR2 reads YFSETQ. V was trimmed by 4 bases and J by 10 bases, leaving 15 bases between them. DNA of the CDR3: TGCGCCAGCAGCCGAGGGGGAAAGGAACAGTACTTC. Its protein is CASSRGGKEQYF.

The V and J genes are TRBV7-9 and TRBJ1-4; tentative D call: TRBD1 (5 bases). The CDR3 length is 16 residues. V lost 0 bases, J lost 4 bases, and 12 bases lay in between. Germline CDR1 is SEHNR and CDR2 is FQNEAQ (reference sequence). CDR3 sequence (DNA): TGTGCCAGCAGCTTAGCTTACAGGCGCCTTAATGAAAAACTGTTTTTT. This sequence encodes CASSLAYRRLNEKLFF.

The genes are TRBV6-5 and TRBJ2-7, with D perhaps matching TRBD2 (5 bases). This CDR3 has 14 amino acids. V lost 4 bases and J 4 bases, leaving 14 bases between the germline ends. Germline-derived CDR1 and CDR2 are MNHEY and SVGAGI. CDR3 amino acids: CASSFRLGGYEQYF. The CDR3 DNA reads as TGTGCCAGCAGTTTCCGACTGGGCGGGTACGAGCAGTACTTC.